The TCR beta chain under discussion was sequenced for a study of response to subunit inactivated influenza vaccine. Overall study findings and caveats: The authors put forward the suggestion that each seasonal influenza vaccination may bring in only a limited number of new T cells.

This clonotype was seen a few times. The antigen is undetermined. In TCRdb, the RT-PCR reads were re-called with MiXCR into one record per CDR3 protein. There are some 160,000 distinct CDR3 sequences in the sample; roughly a tenth occur only once, and 9.5% to 15% lies in the top ten. The sequence came from a man aged 45-60 years who received an inactivated influenza vaccine. Sequenced here: non-naive T cells sorted from PBMCs, sampled roughly 47 days after vaccination.

The CDR3 is CASRPGIQNIQYF. In DNA form, the CDR3 reads TGTGCCAGCAGACCAGGGATCCAGAACATTCAGTACTTC. The rearrangement joins TRBV6-1 to TRBJ2-4, with D maybe TRBD1 (5 bases). Germline V gene sequence: CDR1 MNHNS, CDR2 SASEGT. V was cut by 6 bases and J by 7 bases, with 13 bases left in between. The CDR3 extends over 13 amino acids.